These T cell receptor beta chains were read from a single sample in a study of beta chain features in type 1 diabetes. The table came from immunoSEQ multiplex PCR; TCRdb's copy has only in-frame clones and leaves some out. The table shows over 650,000 clones, with over 11% occurring only once. What was sequenced was naive CD4+ T cells from blood. The receptor source for this set is a man between 18 and 35 years old with type 1 diabetes. The CDR3 runs from the conserved cysteine through the conserved F or W. The D gene is left open where the match is weak. The size of a clone is reported for some rows only, either as once, few or many, or as a class for expanded clones.

>TRBJ1-5|.|13|.|TRBV23-1
TGCGCCAGCACTCCTCAAAGCAATCAGCCCCAGCATTTT
CASTPQSNQPQHF
>TRBJ1-1|TRBD1|14|once|TRBV30
TGTGCCTGGAGTGGACAGGGGTCTGGCACTGAAGCTTTCTTT
CAWSGQGSGTEAFF
>TRBJ2-1|.|14|few|TRBV30
TGTGCCTGGGCGGGCGCCATTCACTACAATGAGCAGTTCTTC
CAWAGAIHYNEQFF
>TRBJ2-3|.|14|few|TRBV28
TGTGCCAATAAGGGGAGATTTGGGACAGATACGCAGTATTTT
CANKGRFGTDTQYF
>TRBJ2-7|.|14|few|TRBV7-2
TGTGCCAGCAGCTTAGGGTCTAGTCCCTACGAGCAGTACTTC
CASSLGSSPYEQYF
>TRBJ2-3|TRBD2|14|.|TRBV30
TGTGCCTGGAAGGTGGCGGGGGGCACAGATACGCAGTATTTT
CAWKVAGGTDTQYF
>TRBJ2-6|.|15|.|TRBV19
TGTGCCAGTCGGGACGCCCACTCTGGGGCCAACGTCCTGACTTTC
CASRDAHSGANVLTF
>TRBJ1-2|.|13|few|TRBV30
TGTGCCTGGATTCGGGGGTTAGGGGATGGCTACACCTTC
CAWIRGLGDGYTF
>TRBJ2-1|.|13|few|TRBV28
TGTGCCAGCACTTCCGGGCAGGGAGGTGAGCAGTTCTTC
CASTSGQGGEQFF
>TRBJ2-3|.|11|few|TRBV29-1
TGCAGCTTCCGGGGGGGGACAGCGCCGTATTTT
CSFRGGTAPYF
>TRBJ2-1|TRBD1|17|.|TRBV9
TGTGCCAGCAGCGCGAACAGGGGGCCCCGGGCATCTCATGAGCAGTTCTTC
CASSANRGPRASHEQFF
>TRBJ1-4|.|15|.|TRBV28
TGTGCCAGCAGATATGGACAGACAACTAATGAAAAACTGTTTTTT
CASRYGQTTNEKLFF
>TRBJ2-7|TRBD1|14|.|TRBV5-1
TGCGCCAGCAGCTCCGGGACAGGACCCTACGAGCAGTACTTC
CASSSGTGPYEQYF
>TRBJ2-3|TRBD2|14|.|TRBV30
TGTGCCTGGCTCGGGGGGGGCCGCAAAGATACGCAGTATTTT
CAWLGGGRKDTQYF
>TRBJ2-7|TRBD2|14|few|TRBV11-2
TGTGCCTCCGGGGGGGCTCTCTTAATCTACGAGCAGTACTTC
CASGGALLIYEQYF
>TRBJ1-5|TRBD1|13|.|TRBV30
TGTGCCTGGGGACAGGGGCCGGGACAGCCCCAGCATTTT
CAWGQGPGQPQHF
>TRBJ2-5|.|16|.|TRBV5-1
TGCGCCAGCAGCTTAGGAGCGGGCAGCGTTTCAGAGACCCAGTACTTC
CASSLGAGSVSETQYF
>TRBJ2-7|TRBD2|17|.|TRBV19
TGTGCCAGTAGTAACCTTCGGACTAGCGGGGAATCCTACGAGCAGTACTTC
CASSNLRTSGESYEQYF
>TRBJ1-6|.|15|.|TRBV7-2
TGTGCCAGCAGCGCCACAGGGAGGTCAGGGTCACCCCTCCACTTT
CASSATGRSGSPLHF
>TRBJ1-5|TRBD1|13|.|TRBV29-1
TGCAGCGTTGTGGGACAGGGTGGACAGCCCCAGCATTTT
CSVVGQGGQPQHF
>TRBJ1-5|TRBD1|15|.|TRBV7-9
TGTGCCAGCAGCCCCCTCGGGACAGGGGATCAGCCCCAGCATTTT
CASSPLGTGDQPQHF
>TRBJ2-1|TRBD1|14|few|TRBV13
TGTGCCAGCAGCGCAAGACAGGGTGTCAGTGAGCAGTTCTTC
CASSARQGVSEQFF
>TRBJ2-1|.|15|few|TRBV30
TGTGCCTGGAGTGTTGGTAGCGGCTCCTACAATGAGCAGTTCTTC
CAWSVGSGSYNEQFF
>TRBJ2-3|TRBD2|16|.|TRBV6-5
TGTGCCAGCAGTTACTCGACTAGCGGGAGAGGAGATACGCAGTATTTT
CASSYSTSGRGDTQYF
>TRBJ2-1|.|14|.|TRBV5-1
TGCGCCAGCAGCTTGGGTCGGGGGTCCAATGAGCAGTTCTTC
CASSLGRGSNEQFF
>TRBJ1-3|.|17|.|TRBV4-3
TGCGCCAGCAGTCCCGACTCCAACGGCCTCTCTGGAAACACCATATATTTT
CASSPDSNGLSGNTIYF
>TRBJ2-7|TRBD1|13|few|TRBV28
TGTGCCACCTGGACAGGGGCTAAAGACGAGCAGTACTTC
CATWTGAKDEQYF
>TRBJ2-7|.|15|.|TRBV18
TGTGCCAGCTCATTACCGGGACGCGGATCCTACGAGCAGTACTTC
CASSLPGRGSYEQYF
>TRBJ2-7|TRBD1|15|.|TRBV27
TGTGCCAGCAGTACTACCGGGACAGGGGGCTACGAGCAGTACTTC
CASSTTGTGGYEQYF
>TRBJ2-3|TRBD2|16|few|TRBV6-5
TGTGCCAGCAGTTCGAATAGCGGGCTCCGCACAGATACGCAGTATTTT
CASSSNSGLRTDTQYF
>TRBJ1-4|.|15|few|TRBV4-3
TGCGCCAGCAGCCAAGATCCAGGAACAGATGGAAAACTGTTTTTT
CASSQDPGTDGKLFF
>TRBJ1-6|TRBD1|14|.|TRBV6-5
TGTGCCAGCAGCCCCGACAGGGGGCTGTCACCCCTCCACTTT
CASSPDRGLSPLHF
>TRBJ2-3|.|12|.|TRBV28
TGTGCCAGCAGTTCCCCCACAGATACGCAGTATTTT
CASSSPTDTQYF
>TRBJ2-1|.|13|.|TRBV9
TGTGCCAGCAGCGTAGAGGGCGCCTCGGACCGGTTCTTC
CASSVEGASDRFF
>TRBJ2-7|.|13|.|TRBV7-2
TGTGCCAGCAGCTTATACGTGGTCCACGAGCAGTACTTC
CASSLYVVHEQYF
>TRBJ1-6|TRBD1|15|.|TRBV5-1
TGCGCCAGCAGCTTGGCGGGACAGGGAAGGTCACCCCTCCACTTT
CASSLAGQGRSPLHF
>TRBJ2-7|TRBD1|13|few|TRBV29-1
TGCAGCGTCGCAAGACAGGGGGGCCACGAGCAGTACTTC
CSVARQGGHEQYF
>TRBJ2-7|.|12|few|TRBV30
TGTGCCTGGAGCCCCCGTGTCTACGAGCAGTACTTC
CAWSPRVYEQYF
>TRBJ2-7|TRBD1|14|once|TRBV5-4
TGTGCCAGCAACCACAGGGGACAGGGGGACGAGCAGTACTTC
CASNHRGQGDEQYF
>TRBJ1-6|TRBD1|13|few|TRBV30
TGTGCCTGGGTCAGGGGGCGCGATTCACCCCTCCACTTT
CAWVRGRDSPLHF
>TRBJ1-2|TRBD1|15|.|TRBV30
TGTGCCTGGAGCCGATCGTCTGACAGGGGAAATGGCTACACCTTC
CAWSRSSDRGNGYTF
>TRBJ2-1|.|15|few|TRBV4-1
TGCGCCAGCAGCCAAGAGGGAGGAGGGAGGAATGAGCAGTTCTTC
CASSQEGGGRNEQFF
>TRBJ1-1|TRBD1|16|.|TRBV23-1
TGCGCCAGCAAAGGACAGGGGGCGCCCATGAACACTGAAGCTTTCTTT
CASKGQGAPMNTEAFF
>TRBJ2-5|.|11|.|TRBV10-3
TGTGCCGTCGCTGTACAAGAGACCCAGTACTTC
CAVAVQETQYF
>TRBJ2-7|.|14|.|TRBV18
TGTGCCAGCTCACTTCAACGGAATGCCTACGAGCAGTACTTC
CASSLQRNAYEQYF
>TRBJ2-3|.|15|few|TRBV9
TGTGCCAGCAGCGTAGGTGAGCGGCGCACAGATACGCAGTATTTT
CASSVGERRTDTQYF